Described below is a single T cell receptor (beta chain) sequence and its context. Next came a second PCR, run for about 7 to 11 cycles, which used a sample-barcoded 5' primer along with a J-beta primer mix. TCRdb re-derived calls from the 5' RACE reads in MiXCR, one entry per CDR3 protein. The sample contains about 970,000 distinct CDR3 sequences, roughly 51% of which appear only once. Germline V CDR1 and CDR2: LNHNV, YYDKDF (reference sequence). This CDR3 comprises 16 residues. Trimming shortened V by 8 bases and J by 1 base, and 18 bases separated the two germline ends. This sample was included in a study of blood T cells in healthy people across ages. RNA extraction gave at least 5 micrograms of total RNA per sample.

The TCR originated in a woman between 55 and 75 years old in good health. The chain combines TRBV15 with TRBJ2-1; D perhaps matches TRBD1 (5 bases). The sample taken for sequencing was blood. The CDR3 sequence is CATGTPTGISYNEQFF. The DNA of the CDR3 is TGTGCCACCGGCACTCCAACAGGTATTTCCTACAATGAGCAGTTCTTC.